Reported below is one T cell receptor beta chain. The target antigen is unknown. This sample was included in a study of post-analysis software for immune sequencing data. Study-level information: Patients with relapsing-remitting, secondary progressive and progressive-relapsing multiple sclerosis courses were all represented. General study results and limits: Among about 5 TRBV segments more frequent in patients than controls were TRBV5-6, TRBV5-1 and TRBV20-1. There was significantly lower normalized Chao1 diversity in multiple sclerosis patients than in controls. By F measure, samples from a shared preparation batch strongly co-clustered.

V lost 7 bases and J lost 1, with 16 bases in between. The CDR3 runs to 16 residues. The germline V gene has CDR1 KGHDR and CDR2 SFDVKD. Unique molecular identifiers were built into the TCR beta cDNA libraries. A population of roughly 0.85 to 11 million T cells gave rise to roughly 500,000 cDNA molecules. TCRdb re-called the PCR reads through MiXCR, storing one row per CDR3 protein. The sample shows fewer than 850,000 distinct CDR3 sequences, about 27% of them seen only once. Sequencing input: blood. This chain links TRBV24-1 with TRBJ2-1; a possible D gene is TRBD1 (6 bases). The receptor was isolated from a girl aged 5 to 17 with multiple sclerosis. The CDR3 nucleotides are TGTGCCACCAGCGACAGGTCATCCTGGTCCTACAATGAGCAGTTCTTC. Amino acid sequence: CATSDRSSWSYNEQFF.